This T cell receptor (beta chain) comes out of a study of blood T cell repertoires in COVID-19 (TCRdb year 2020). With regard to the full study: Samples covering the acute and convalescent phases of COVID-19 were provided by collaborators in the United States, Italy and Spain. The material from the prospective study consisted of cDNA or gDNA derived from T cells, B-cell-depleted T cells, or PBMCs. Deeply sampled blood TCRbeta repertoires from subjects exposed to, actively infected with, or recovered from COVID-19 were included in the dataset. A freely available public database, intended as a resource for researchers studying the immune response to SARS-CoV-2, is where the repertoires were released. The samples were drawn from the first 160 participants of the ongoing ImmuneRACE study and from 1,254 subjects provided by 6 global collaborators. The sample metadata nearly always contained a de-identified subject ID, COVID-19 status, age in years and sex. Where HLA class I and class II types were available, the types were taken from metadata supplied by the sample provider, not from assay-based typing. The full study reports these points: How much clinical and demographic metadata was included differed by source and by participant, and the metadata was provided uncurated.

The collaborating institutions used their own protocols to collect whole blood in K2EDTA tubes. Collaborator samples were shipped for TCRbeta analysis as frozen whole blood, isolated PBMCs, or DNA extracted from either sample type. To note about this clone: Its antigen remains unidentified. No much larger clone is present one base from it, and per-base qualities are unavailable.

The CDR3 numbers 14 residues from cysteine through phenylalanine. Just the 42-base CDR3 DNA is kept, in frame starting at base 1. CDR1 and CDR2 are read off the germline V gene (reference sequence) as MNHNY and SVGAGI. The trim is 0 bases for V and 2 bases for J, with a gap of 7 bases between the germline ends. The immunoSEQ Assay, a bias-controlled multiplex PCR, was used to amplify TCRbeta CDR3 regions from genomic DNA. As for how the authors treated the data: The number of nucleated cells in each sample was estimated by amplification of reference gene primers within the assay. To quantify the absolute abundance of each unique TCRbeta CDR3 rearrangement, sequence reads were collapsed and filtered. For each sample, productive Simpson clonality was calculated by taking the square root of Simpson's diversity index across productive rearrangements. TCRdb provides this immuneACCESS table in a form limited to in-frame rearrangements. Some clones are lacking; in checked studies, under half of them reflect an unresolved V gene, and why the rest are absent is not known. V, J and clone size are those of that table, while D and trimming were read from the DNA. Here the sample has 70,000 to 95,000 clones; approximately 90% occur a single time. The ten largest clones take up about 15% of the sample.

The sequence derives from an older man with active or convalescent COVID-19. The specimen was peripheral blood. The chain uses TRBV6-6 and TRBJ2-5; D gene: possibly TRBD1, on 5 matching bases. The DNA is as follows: TGTGCCAGCAGTTACTCGACAGCGCAAGAGACCCAGTACTTC. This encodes CASSYSTAQETQYF.